This T cell receptor beta chain appears in the sequencing data of a study of cytomegalovirus exposure and HLA in healthy donors (dated by TCRdb to between 2016 and 2019). About the study as a whole: According to an earlier analysis of several hundred of the donors, some 180 million T cells yielded roughly 110 million unique TCR beta sequences and roughly 280 Gb of sequence data. The aim of the study was to test whether cataloging public T cell receptors could identify signatures of past pathogen exposure. HLA typing included class I and class II loci at four-digit resolution. Typing coverage differed by locus: A, B, C, DRB1 and DQB1 were typed in about 629-630 donors, DQA1 in 500 to 550, DPA1 in around 600, and DPB1 in 450 to 480. Because of strong linkage in the cohort, a handful of DR-DQ haplotypes were treated as single units for association and clustering. Every repertoire in the discovery cohort had been generated on one and the same sequencing platform. In a later genetic analysis, genome-wide SNP genotypes for 398 of the 666 donors were used, and that subset was treated as a discovery cohort. Across 398 genotyped donors of the cohort, an average of 235,054 unique TCR beta nucleotide sequences per donor were sequenced, and 15% to 20% of those sequences were non-productive. To predict cytomegalovirus infection status, the study brought together high-throughput TCR immunosequencing, statistical association of individual TCRs with disease status, and machine learning. A later analysis re-examined previously published TCR beta repertoires from more than 600 donors and added high-resolution HLA genotyping to investigate patterns of TCR occurrence. The later analysis used no new phenotypic data to find candidate immune exposures, relying instead on TCR beta sequences and their occurrence across donors. The T cell repertoires of some 700 subjects were profiled by immunosequencing and related to cytomegalovirus serostatus. The genetic ancestry cluster associated with self-reported Caucasian donors included 81% of the roughly 380 genotyped donors. Besides the first cohort of hundreds of subjects, a separate validation cohort made up of about 120 different subjects was used. Alongside the repertoire data, information on donor age, sex, ethnicity and CMV serostatus was compiled. An earlier analysis of several hundred of the donors applied high-throughput TCR beta sequencing to assess whether each TCR beta V gene segment acted as functional or pseudogenic. Roughly 320 gigabases of sequencing data and approximately 91 million unique TCR sequences made up an early release that covered 500 to 650 HLA-typed donors. Overall study results and their limits: The authors suggested that the approach could potentially be extended to other disease states and immunological phenotypes. Because HLA typing was unavailable for some donors at each locus, only the typed subset was used in association tests. A cluster of highly shared sequence variants was judged likely to represent a technical artifact of the sequencing pipeline. The classifier was reported to diagnose cytomegalovirus status with high specificity and sensitivity in both the original cohort and the validation cohort. Most CMV-associated TCR beta chains appeared to be HLA-restricted in a later analysis, and the HLA associations seemed to be driven largely by CMV exposure. Compared with the approximately 670-donor mean, donors in an Asian-associated ancestry cluster had fewer N-insertions in productive TCRs, according to a later genetic analysis. An association between a missense DCLRE1C variant and V-gene and J-gene trimming of TCR beta chains was found in a later genetic analysis and replicated in an independent cohort. When HLA alleles, especially DR and DQ, strongly co-occurred, TCR associations were difficult to assign to individual alleles. A few of the identified cytomegalovirus-associated TCR beta chains were confirmed in vitro to be specific for cytomegalovirus antigens. Some IMGT-functional V segments, including TRBV6-2 and TRBV6-3, could not be distinguished by the 87-base-pair reads and were therefore excluded. A further reported finding was that TCR beta sequences accurately predicted the HLA-A and HLA-B alleles for most subjects in the first cohort. Only TCR beta chains were sequenced in this cohort, and the absence of alpha or paired-chain data limited detectable features. Correlated functional status among segregating V segments might be attributable to linkage disequilibrium, but an unknown experimental factor could not be ruled out. While some public TCRs were present in many individuals, most TCR sequences turned up only very rarely across donors. Several of the top co-occurrence clusters appeared to be linked to parvovirus B19, influenza, CMV and Epstein-Barr virus, according to a later analysis. The earlier analysis of nearly 600 of the donors excluded 15 to 20 rarely observed V segments, including chromosome 9 orphons, because counts were too low. Roughly uniform sequencing depth across donors was assumed in presence/absence analyses, although this assumption may not hold. A later analysis associated 16,951 TCR beta sequences with specific HLA alleles at a false discovery rate of 0.05. An earlier analysis of approximately 500 of the donors showed that most TCR beta V segments appeared in productive rearrangements either about 87% or about 30% of the time, which broadly matched IMGT annotations. In a later analysis, TCR association rates were found to vary across HLA loci, with the most associated TCRs seen for DRB1 alleles and the fewest for HLA-C alleles. The only immune exposure information available for the cohort was CMV serostatus. In a later analysis, HLA-associated TCR beta chains showed more clonal expansion and lower generation probabilities than non-associated chains that were equally common. The study listed approximately 160 TCR beta chains as associated with cytomegalovirus.

In regard to this clone: Its recognized antigen is unknown.

In total, approximately 690 healthy bone marrow donors made up the cohort. Cohort members were all nominally healthy when sampled, although unrecorded immune exposures were likely present. The donor was CMV seronegative and was included in the group of around 320 seronegative cohort members. Each donor provided a peripheral blood sample, and peripheral blood mononuclear cells were used for TCR beta sequencing. The Qiagen DNeasy Blood Extraction Kit was used to extract genomic DNA from the blood cell samples. Library preparation used the immunoSEQ multiplex PCR assay. The multiplex PCR relied on a mix of 60 forward primers for TCR Vbeta segments and 13 reverse primers for TCR Jbeta segments. Amplification of the CDR3 region of rearranged TCR beta genes was performed with a multiplex PCR assay on genomic DNA. The Illumina HiSeq System was used to sequence the amplified TCR beta libraries as 87-base-pair reads. For the original study's pipeline: A later analysis tallied around 80 million unique TCR beta chains across the 700 or so repertoires, and around 12 million of those chains were shared by two or more donors. A nearest-neighbor algorithm error-corrected the raw reads and collapsed the reads into unique sequences, merging closely related sequences to remove PCR and sequencing errors. CDR3 sequences were aligned to IMGT reference sequences to assign V, D and J gene segments. For a sequence to be retained, a match of at least six nucleotides to both a V gene segment and a J gene segment was required. A rearrangement counted as productive if the CDR3 had no stop codons and remained in frame with V and J, and every other rearrangement counted as non-productive. CDR3 was defined according to IMGT convention as the region running from the second conserved V-encoded cysteine to the conserved J-encoded phenylalanine. In an earlier analysis of roughly 580 of the donors, sequences lacking an unambiguous match to a single V gene segment were excluded. In an earlier analysis of 587 of the donors, V segments were called functional above 56.7% productive rearrangements and were called segregating when the between-donor standard deviation exceeded 5%. To diagnose cytomegalovirus status from the catalog of TCR beta chain sequences, a statistical classification framework was built. In a later analysis, TCR nucleotide sequences were compared against IMGT/GENE-DB human TR gene sequences so that V and J genes could be assigned. In a later analysis, CDR3 sequences and most-parsimonious VDJ recombination scenarios were assigned using the TCRdist pipeline. In a later analysis, each TCR beta chain was defined by its CDR3 amino acid sequence together with its V-gene family, and reads lacking a unique V-gene family were excluded. To address suspected cross-contamination and a sequencing artifact, a later analysis removed 450 to 700 highly shared, low-generation-probability nucleotide sequences. For each public chain, a later analysis derived a clonal expansion index from normalized ranks of inferred template counts within each repertoire. Generation probabilities in a later analysis came from a VDJ recombination model fitted to out-of-frame rearrangements, and those results were checked against IGoR. In a later analysis, hypergeometric tests were used to score TCR-TCR, TCR-HLA and TCR-CMV co-occurrence, with a repertoire-size bias correction applied to TCR pairs. False discovery rates were estimated in a later analysis by permuting HLA or CMV assignments 20 times. In a later analysis, co-occurring TCRs were grouped with DBSCAN, and TCRdist sequence similarity was added when clustering was performed within HLA-allele-positive subsets. For co-occurrence clustering, repertoires with fewer than 30,000 or more than 120,000 public chains were excluded, along with a handful of repertoires with anomalous nucleotide sharing. This is the immuneACCESS table as TCRdb keeps it, with only in-frame sequences that have V and J called. A part of the clones is gone; compared with another copy, unresolved V genes explain less than half, and the rest is unexplained. The V and J calls and clone size were taken over from that table, and D and trimming were inferred from the DNA. The sample's table covers 100,000 to 150,000 clones. About 2.7% of the sample goes to the ten largest clones.

The germline V gene (reference sequence) gives CDR1 as GTSNPN and CDR2 as SVGIG. Trimming removed 5 bases from V and 0 bases from J, leaving 8 bases between the germline ends. Spanning cysteine to phenylalanine, the CDR3 consists of 13 amino acids. The DNA shown is the 39-base CDR3, in frame from base 1. The source is a man younger than 45 in good health and CMV-seronegative. Input material: PBMCs. The receptor chain draws on TRBV30 and TRBJ2-4; TRBD2 is possibly the D segment (5 matching bases). The nucleotide sequence reads as follows: TGTGCCTGGCAGAGCGGAGCCAAAAACATTCAGTACTTC. Translated, this is CAWQSGAKNIQYF. Joined to the reference TRBV30 and TRBJ2-4 proteins, this CDR3 gives the full variable domain: SQTIHQWPATLVQPVGSPLSLECTVEGTSNPNLYWYRQAAGRGLQLLFYSVGIGQISSEVPQNLSASRPQDRQFILSSKKLLLSDSGFYLCAWQSGAKNIQYFGAGTRLSVL.